Listed here are 18 T cell receptor beta chains from one sample, sequenced in a study of shared clonotypes between healthy human individuals (TCRdb year 2020). Libraries were prepared through the immunoSEQ multiplex PCR assay. TCRdb re-hosts the immuneACCESS table, in-frame sequences only. Its copies lack some clones; in the studies checked, an unresolved V gene accounts for under half of them, and the cause for the rest is not known. The sample profile shows roughly 1.5 million clones; 98% of them were found once. Approximately 0.45% of the sample is held by the ten biggest clonotypes. The specimen was naive CD4+ T cells sorted from blood. The cell subset or site tag for this specimen amounts to: CD45RA+ positively selected. The receptors shown here come from a man aged 30-40 years in good health.

The rearrangement uses TRBV30 and TRBJ1-1, with D possibly TRBD1 on 5 matching bases. Trimming shortened V by 8 bases and J by 1 base, and 17 bases separated the two germline ends. Per the germline V gene, CDR1 is GTSNPN and CDR2 is SVGIG (reference sequence). The CDR3 totals 14 residues. CDR3 DNA: TGTGCCCGGGGCGTTGGGGGTCCGAACACTGAAGCTTTCTTT. Its translation is CARGVGGPNTEAFF.

This clone was observed many times. The chain is built from TRBV4-3 and TRBJ2-1; D perhaps matches TRBD1 (6 bases). The germline V and J ends were trimmed by 3 bases and 11 bases, with 17 bases remaining between them. The CDR3 contains 14 residues. The V gene's germline CDR1 is LGHNA and CDR2 YSLEER. The CDR3 nucleotides read TGCGCCAGCAGCCATCAATCCGCGAGGGGGAAGCAGTTCTTC. It codes for CASSHQSARGKQFF.

The chain recombines TRBV2 with TRBJ2-5, with 7 bases lining up with TRBD2. Trimming cost V 5 bases and J 5 bases; bases outside gene matches: 5. Germline values: CDR1 SNHLY, CDR2 FYNNEI. The CDR3 covers 13 residues. The DNA for the CDR3 is TGTGCCAGCAGTCCCAGACTAGCTGAGACCCAGTACTTC. Amino acids: CASSPRLAETQYF.

V gene TRBV19 combines with J gene TRBJ2-5, with a possible D match to TRBD1 (5 bases). The ends were cut back, 1 base at V and 5 bases at J, with 14 bases in the middle. CDR3 length equals 15 residues. CDR1 is LNHDA, CDR2 SQIVND, per germline (reference sequence). The CDR3 sequence: CASSIVWQGLETQYF. The CDR3 region has the DNA TGTGCCAGTAGTATAGTATGGCAGGGCTTGGAGACCCAGTACTTC. Full variable domain (rest looked up from reference TRBV19 and TRBJ2-5): DGGITQSPKYLFRKEGQNVTLSCEQNLNHDAMYWYRQDPGQGLRLIYYSQIVNDFQKGDIAEGYSVSREKKESFPLTVTSAQKNPTAFYLCASSIVWQGLETQYFGPGTRLLVL.

The gene calls are TRBV25-1 and TRBJ2-1, with 9 bases lining up with TRBD2. The CDR3 contains 16 residues. Germline V gene sequence: CDR1 MGHDK, CDR2 SYGVNS. V dropped 0 bases and J dropped 5; count of bases not matched to a gene: 5. CDR3 DNA: TGTGCCAGCAGTGAATATGGGGCTAGCGGGAACAATGAGCAGTTCTTC. Its translation: CASSEYGASGNNEQFF.

The rearrangement uses TRBV4-1 and TRBJ2-2, with D uncertain. CDR1 MGHRA and CDR2 YSYEKL come from the germline V gene. The V gene lost 0 bases and the J gene lost 3 bases, with 11 bases spanning the gap. This CDR3 is 16 amino acids long. Written as DNA, the CDR3 is TGCGCCAGCAGCCAAGAGGCCGGCCTTTACACCGGGGAGCTGTTTTTT. Its protein is CASSQEAGLYTGELFF.

This sequence joins TRBV12-5 and TRBJ2-7; TRBD1 matches 12 bases. The trim removed 0 bases at V and 5 bases at J, leaving 14 bases unmatched. The CDR3 contains 19 residues. CDR1 is LGHNT and CDR2 is FRNRAP in the germline V gene. The chain's CDR3 is CASGLVLGGQGAKINEQYF. CDR3 DNA: TGTGCTAGTGGTTTGGTACTGGGGGGACAGGGGGCGAAGATAAACGAGCAGTACTTC.

The chain employs TRBV29-1 and TRBJ1-1; 10 positions agree with TRBD1. V lost 1 base, J lost 7 bases, and 9 bases stayed unmatched. There are 15 residues in the CDR3. Germline CDR1 and CDR2: SQVTM and ANQGSEA. CDR3 residues: CSVEGRDRGGSEAFF. CDR3 nucleotides: TGCAGCGTTGAAGGCCGGGACAGGGGAGGTAGTGAAGCTTTCTTT.

The chain couples TRBV28 to TRBJ1-1; D possibly corresponds to TRBD1 (6 bases). CDR3 length: 11 amino acids. V was trimmed by 8 bases and J by 14 bases, leaving 18 bases between them. Germline V gene sequence: CDR1 MDHEN, CDR2 SYDVKM. The CDR3 is CASPSPTGLFF. Here the CDR3 DNA reads TGTGCCAGCCCCTCCCCGACAGGATTATTCTTT.

The chain has TRBV5-1 and TRBJ2-6, with 7 bases matching TRBD1. Germline V lookup: CDR1 SGHRS, CDR2 YFSETQ. With 4 bases clipped from V and 0 bases from J, the junction kept 4 bases outside the gene matches. The CDR3 has 16 residues. The CDR3 DNA follows: TGCGCCAGCAGCAAGACAGGGAACTCTGGGGCCAACGTCCTGACTTTC. This sequence encodes CASSKTGNSGANVLTF.

This chain joins TRBV15 and TRBJ2-1; 9 bases line up with TRBD1. J was trimmed by 6 bases and V by 0 bases; bases with no gene match: 3. The CDR3 covers 15 residues. Germline CDR1 is LNHNV and CDR2 is YYDKDF (reference sequence). The CDR3 spells CATSRDGTGFNEQFF. CDR3 DNA sequence: TGTGCCACCAGCAGAGATGGGACAGGGTTCAATGAGCAGTTCTTC.

This chain uses TRBV25-1 with TRBJ2-2; 14 bases align to TRBD2. The CDR3 length is 17 residues. V gave up 3 bases and J gave up 2 bases; unmatched junction bases: 2. Germline V lookup: CDR1 MGHDK, CDR2 SYGVNS. The CDR3 here is CASSETSGRANTGELFF. Here the CDR3 DNA reads TGTGCCAGCAGTGAGACTAGCGGGAGGGCTAACACCGGGGAGCTGTTTTTT.

The gene calls are TRBV5-1 and TRBJ2-7, with 7 nucleotides matching TRBD1. The CDR3 contains 13 residues. V trimming: 4 bases; J trimming: 2 bases; junction bases outside the gene matches: 3. Germline V gene lookup returns CDR1 SGHRS and CDR2 YFSETQ. This chain's CDR3 is CASSVQGAYEQYF. Written as DNA, the CDR3 is TGCGCCAGCAGCGTCCAGGGGGCCTACGAGCAGTACTTC.

This clone has just one count. The chain couples TRBV6-1 to TRBJ1-1; maybe TRBD1 (6 bases). Germline CDR1 MNHNS, CDR2 SASEGT. The germline V and J ends were trimmed by 10 bases and 2 bases, with 17 bases remaining between them. This CDR3 region has 14 residues. The CDR3 sequence is CANRAPGQNTEAFF. The CDR3 DNA sequence: TGTGCCAACAGGGCTCCGGGGCAAAACACTGAAGCTTTCTTT.

The chain links TRBV29-1 to TRBJ1-3; no reliable D call. The CDR3 sequence is 14 residues long. V was clipped by 6 bases and J by 8 bases, with 20 bases between them. CDR1 is SQVTM and CDR2 is ANQGSEA in the germline V gene. For the CDR3, the DNA is TGCAGCGTATCCCGTGGGCCTAACGCGGACACCATATATTTT. Protein product: CSVSRGPNADTIYF.

CDR3 in amino acids: CATDYRGRETQYF. DNA of the CDR3: TGTGCCACCGACTACAGGGGGAGAGAGACCCAGTACTTC. V gene TRBV27 combines with J gene TRBJ2-5, with 8 bases aligning to TRBD1. In germline, CDR1 is MNHEY, CDR2 SMNVEV (reference sequence). This CDR3 has 13 residues. With 10 bases clipped from V and 4 bases from J, the junction kept 8 bases outside the gene matches.

The rearrangement links TRBV2 to TRBJ2-2, with D uncertain. V lost 2 bases to trimming and J lost 0 bases, with 7 bases between them. The length of the CDR3 is 15 residues. Per the germline V gene, CDR1 is SNHLY and CDR2 is FYNNEI. The CDR3 protein is CASSERNTNTGELFF. CDR3 bases: TGTGCCAGCAGTGAACGGAATACGAACACCGGGGAGCTGTTTTTT.

The chain combines TRBV9 with TRBJ2-3, with D hard to call. The V gene's germline CDR1 is SGDLS and CDR2 YYNGEE. The V end was cut by 0 bases, the J end by 2 bases, with 10 bases between. The CDR3 has 15 amino acids. The CDR3 nucleotides are TGTGCCAGCAGCGTAGAGGGCGGAATCACAGATACGCAGTATTTT. As protein: CASSVEGGITDTQYF.